A selection of T cell receptor beta chains follows, all from one sample in a study of blood T cells in healthy people across ages. In TCRdb, the 5' RACE reads were re-called with MiXCR into one record per CDR3 protein. The repertoire holds about 840,000 distinct CDR3 sequences, approximately 32% seen once, with approximately 10% in the top ten. These sequences were also reported in another study, on T cells of mothers and their children.

Sequencing was done on a sample of blood. The receptor source for this set is a woman aged 40 to 50 in good health. The CDR3 runs from the conserved cysteine through the conserved F or W. A D gene is named only where the DNA matches it firmly. Clone sizes are given selectively: once, few, many, or a class where the clone is expanded.

j_call v_call d_call clone_size cdr3_nt cdr3_aa
TRBJ1-5 TRBV5-5 NA few TGTGCCAGCAGCTTGGGCCCGACAGGTCGTGGAAGCAATCAGCCCCAGCATTTT CASSLGPTGRGSNQPQHF
TRBJ1-5 TRBV7-9 TRBD1 NA TGTGCCAGCAGCACAAGCACAGGGGGCTTGGATCAGCCCCAGCATTTT CASSTSTGGLDQPQHF
TRBJ2-1 TRBV7-9 NA few TGTGCCCACTCTGAGGGGACACCAAATGAGCAGTTCTTC CAHSEGTPNEQFF
TRBJ2-7 TRBV9 NA few TGTGCCAGCAGCTCACAACAGGGCAACGAGCAGTACTTC CASSSQQGNEQYF
TRBJ1-4 TRBV6-5 NA few TGTGCCAGCAGTTACTCGACAAGACAGGACCACTCGCGGGAAAAACTGTTTTTT CASSYSTRQDHSREKLFF
TRBJ1-6 TRBV14 NA NA TGTGCCAGCAGCCAAGGACGGGAGAATTCACCCCTCCACTTT CASSQGRENSPLHF
TRBJ1-1 TRBV7-9 NA many TGCGCCAGCAGCCTCCGGTCCGGGAACACTGAAGCTTTCTTT CASSLRSGNTEAFF
TRBJ2-7 TRBV28 TRBD1 many TGTGCCAGCAGTCCCACAGGGGCCCCCTACGAGCAGTACTTC CASSPTGAPYEQYF
TRBJ1-6 TRBV30 NA NA TGTGCCTGGGGTGAGGCATCTTCACCCCTCCACTTT CAWGEASSPLHF
TRBJ2-7 TRBV20-1 TRBD2 many TGCAGTGCCCCGGGACTAGCGGGCTACGAGCAGTACTTC CSAPGLAGYEQYF
TRBJ2-1 TRBV20-1 NA many TGCAGTGCTAGGAAGAGGAGTGGGAGCCGGAATGAGCAGTTCTTC CSARKRSGSRNEQFF
TRBJ1-5 TRBV7-2 NA many TGTGCCAGCAGCTCAGAAAGCCAGGTGGGCAATCAGCCCCAGCATTTT CASSSESQVGNQPQHF
TRBJ2-7 TRBV6-1 NA many TGTGCCAGCAGGGATAACAGGGACTACGAGCAGTACTTC CASRDNRDYEQYF
TRBJ2-1 TRBV7-2 TRBD2 many TGTGCCAGCAGCTTAGAAGTGGGGGGGACCGTCAATGAGCAGTTCTTC CASSLEVGGTVNEQFF
TRBJ1-5 TRBV7-2 NA few TGTGCCAGCAGCTCCGGAGGACCGACCGGTCAGCCCCAGCATTTT CASSSGGPTGQPQHF
TRBJ1-2 TRBV29-1 NA NA TGCAGCGTCGGGGACATTTACTATGGCTACACCTTC CSVGDIYYGYTF
TRBJ2-5 TRBV2 NA NA TGTGCCAGCAGCAACAGGGACTTACAAGGGACCCAGTACTTC CASSNRDLQGTQYF